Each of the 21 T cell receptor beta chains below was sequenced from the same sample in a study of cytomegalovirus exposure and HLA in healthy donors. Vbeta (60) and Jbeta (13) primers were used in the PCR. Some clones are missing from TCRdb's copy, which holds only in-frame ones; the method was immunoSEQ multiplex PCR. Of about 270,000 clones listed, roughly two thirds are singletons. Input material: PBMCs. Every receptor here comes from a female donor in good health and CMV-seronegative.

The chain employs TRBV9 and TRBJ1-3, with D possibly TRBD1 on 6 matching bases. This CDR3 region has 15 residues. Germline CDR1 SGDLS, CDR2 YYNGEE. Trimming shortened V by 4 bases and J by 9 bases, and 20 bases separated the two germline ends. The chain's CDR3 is CASSKQQGWGATIYF. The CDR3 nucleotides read TGTGCCAGCAGCAAACAACAGGGATGGGGCGCCACCATATATTTT.

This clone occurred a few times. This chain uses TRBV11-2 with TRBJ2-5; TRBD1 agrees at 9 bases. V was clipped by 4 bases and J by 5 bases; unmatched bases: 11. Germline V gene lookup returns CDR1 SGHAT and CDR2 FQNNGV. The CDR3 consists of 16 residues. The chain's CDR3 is CASSSTRDRARETQYF. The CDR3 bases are TGTGCCAGCAGCTCCACCCGGGACAGGGCGAGGGAGACCCAGTACTTC.

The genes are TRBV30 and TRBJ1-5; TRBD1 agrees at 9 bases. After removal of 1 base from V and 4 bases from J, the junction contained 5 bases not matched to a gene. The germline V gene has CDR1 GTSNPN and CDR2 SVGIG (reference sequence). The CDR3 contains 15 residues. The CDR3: CAWSGGQGQNQPQHF. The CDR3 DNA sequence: TGTGCCTGGAGTGGGGGACAGGGCCAGAATCAGCCCCAGCATTTT.

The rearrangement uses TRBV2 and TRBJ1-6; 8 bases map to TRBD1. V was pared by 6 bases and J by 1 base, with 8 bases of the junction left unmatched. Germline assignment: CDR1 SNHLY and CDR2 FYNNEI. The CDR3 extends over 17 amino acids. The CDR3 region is CASRETGVGSYNSPLHF. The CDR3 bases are TGTGCCAGCAGGGAGACAGGGGTAGGGTCCTATAATTCACCCCTCCACTTT.

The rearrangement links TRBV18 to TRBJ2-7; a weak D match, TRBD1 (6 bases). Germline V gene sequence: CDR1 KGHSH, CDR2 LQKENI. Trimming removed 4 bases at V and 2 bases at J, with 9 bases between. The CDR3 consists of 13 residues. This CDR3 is CASSLGQPYEQYF. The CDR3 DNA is TGTGCCAGCTCACTAGGACAGCCCTACGAGCAGTACTTC.

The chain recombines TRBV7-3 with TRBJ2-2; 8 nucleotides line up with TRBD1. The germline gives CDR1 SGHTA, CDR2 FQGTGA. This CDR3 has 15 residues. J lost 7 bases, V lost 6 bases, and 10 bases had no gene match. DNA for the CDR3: TGTGCCAGCAGAGTGGACAGGGCGGGTGGCGGGGAGCTGTTTTTT. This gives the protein CASRVDRAGGGELFF.

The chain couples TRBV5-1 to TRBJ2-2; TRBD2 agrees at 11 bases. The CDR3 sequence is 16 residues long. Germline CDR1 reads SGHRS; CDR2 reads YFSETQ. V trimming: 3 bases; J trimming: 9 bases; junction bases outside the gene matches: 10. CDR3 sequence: CASSSTTSGSDWELFF. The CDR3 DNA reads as TGCGCCAGCAGCTCCACTACTAGCGGGAGTGACTGGGAGCTGTTTTTT.

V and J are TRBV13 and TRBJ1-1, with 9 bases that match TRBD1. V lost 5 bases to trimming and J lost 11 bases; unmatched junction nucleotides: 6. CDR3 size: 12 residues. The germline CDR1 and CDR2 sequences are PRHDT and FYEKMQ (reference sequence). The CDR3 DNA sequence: TGTGCCAGCAGCAATCGGGGACAGGGCGCTTTCTTT. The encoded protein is CASSNRGQGAFF.

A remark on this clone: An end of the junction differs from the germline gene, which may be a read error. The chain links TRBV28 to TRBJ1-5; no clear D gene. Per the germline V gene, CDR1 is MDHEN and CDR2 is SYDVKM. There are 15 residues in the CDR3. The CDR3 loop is CASSHPFGGTQSQHF. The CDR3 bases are TGTGCCAGCAGTCACCCATTTGGAGGCACTCAGTCCCAGCATTTT.

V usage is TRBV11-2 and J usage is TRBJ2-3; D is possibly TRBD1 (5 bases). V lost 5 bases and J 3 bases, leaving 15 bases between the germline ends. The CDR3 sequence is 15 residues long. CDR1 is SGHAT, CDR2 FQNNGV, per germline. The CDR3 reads CASSPQMAGTDTQYF. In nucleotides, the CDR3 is TGTGCCAGCAGCCCCCAGATGGCAGGGACAGATACGCAGTATTTT.

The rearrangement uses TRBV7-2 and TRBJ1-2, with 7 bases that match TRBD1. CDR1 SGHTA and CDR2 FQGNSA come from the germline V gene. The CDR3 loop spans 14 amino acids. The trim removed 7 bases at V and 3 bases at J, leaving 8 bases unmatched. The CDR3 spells CASTRTGRDYGYTF. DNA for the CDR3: TGTGCCAGCACCCGGACAGGAAGGGACTATGGCTACACCTTC. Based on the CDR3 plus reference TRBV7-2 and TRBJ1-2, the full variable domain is GAGVSQSPSNKVTEKGKDVELRCDPISGHTALYWYRQSLGQGLEFLIYFQGNSAPDKSGLPSDRFSAERTGGSVSTLTIQRTQQEDSAVYLCASTRTGRDYGYTFGSGTRLTVV.

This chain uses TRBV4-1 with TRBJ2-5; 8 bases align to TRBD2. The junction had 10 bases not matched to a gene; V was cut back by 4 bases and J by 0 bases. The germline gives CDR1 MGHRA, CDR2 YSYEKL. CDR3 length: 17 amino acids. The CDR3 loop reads CASSRDPAGAYQETQYF. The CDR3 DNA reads TGCGCCAGCAGCCGCGACCCAGCGGGAGCCTACCAAGAGACCCAGTACTTC.

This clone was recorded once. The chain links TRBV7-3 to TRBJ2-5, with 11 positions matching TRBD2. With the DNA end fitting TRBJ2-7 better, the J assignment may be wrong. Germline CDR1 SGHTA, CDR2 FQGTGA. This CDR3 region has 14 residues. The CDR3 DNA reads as TGTGCCAGCAGCATTGGGACTAGCGGTTACGAGCAGTACTTC. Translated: CASSIGTSGYEQYF.

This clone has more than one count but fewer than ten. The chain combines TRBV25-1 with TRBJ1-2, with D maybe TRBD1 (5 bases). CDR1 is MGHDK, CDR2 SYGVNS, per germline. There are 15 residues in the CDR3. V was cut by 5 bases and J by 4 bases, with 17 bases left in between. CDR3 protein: CASSLGDRIGYGYTF. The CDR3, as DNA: TGTGCCAGCAGTCTAGGGGATAGGATCGGCTATGGCTACACCTTC.

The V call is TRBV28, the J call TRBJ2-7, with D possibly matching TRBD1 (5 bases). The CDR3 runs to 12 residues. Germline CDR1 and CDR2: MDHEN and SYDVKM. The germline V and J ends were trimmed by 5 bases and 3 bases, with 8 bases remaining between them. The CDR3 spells CASSAQGYEQYF. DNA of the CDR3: TGTGCCAGCAGTGCTCAGGGCTACGAGCAGTACTTC.

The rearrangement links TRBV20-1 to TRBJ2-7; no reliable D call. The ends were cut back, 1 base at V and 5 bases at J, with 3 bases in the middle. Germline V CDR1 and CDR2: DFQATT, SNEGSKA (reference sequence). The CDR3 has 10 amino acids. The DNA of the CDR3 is TGCAGTGCTAGAGCCAACGAGCAGTACTTC. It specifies CSARANEQYF.

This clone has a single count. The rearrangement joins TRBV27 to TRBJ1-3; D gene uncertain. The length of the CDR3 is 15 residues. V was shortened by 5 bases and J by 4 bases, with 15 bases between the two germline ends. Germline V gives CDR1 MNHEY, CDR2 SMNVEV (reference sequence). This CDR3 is CASSIKTGEGNTIYF. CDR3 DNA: TGTGCCAGCAGTATCAAGACCGGAGAGGGAAACACCATATATTTT.

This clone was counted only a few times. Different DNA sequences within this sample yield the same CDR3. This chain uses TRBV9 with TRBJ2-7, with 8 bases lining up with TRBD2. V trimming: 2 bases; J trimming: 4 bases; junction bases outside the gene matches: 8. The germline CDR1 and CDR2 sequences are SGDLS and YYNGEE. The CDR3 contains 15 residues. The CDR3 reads CASSVGTGGGYEQYF. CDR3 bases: TGTGCCAGCAGCGTTGGGACGGGAGGGGGATACGAGCAGTACTTC.

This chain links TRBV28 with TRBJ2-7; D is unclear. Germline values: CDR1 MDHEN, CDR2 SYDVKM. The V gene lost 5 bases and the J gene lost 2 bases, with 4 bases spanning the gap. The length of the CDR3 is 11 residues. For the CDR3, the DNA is TGTGCCAGCAGTCTCGCCTACGAGCAGTACTTC. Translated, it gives CASSLAYEQYF.

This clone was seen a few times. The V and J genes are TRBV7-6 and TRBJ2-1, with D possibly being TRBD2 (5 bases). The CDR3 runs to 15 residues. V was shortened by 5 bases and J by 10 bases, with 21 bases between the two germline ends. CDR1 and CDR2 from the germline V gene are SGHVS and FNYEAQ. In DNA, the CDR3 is TGTGCCAGCAGCCCCTCACTAGAAACTTTAGGGGAGCAGTTCTTC. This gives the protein CASSPSLETLGEQFF.

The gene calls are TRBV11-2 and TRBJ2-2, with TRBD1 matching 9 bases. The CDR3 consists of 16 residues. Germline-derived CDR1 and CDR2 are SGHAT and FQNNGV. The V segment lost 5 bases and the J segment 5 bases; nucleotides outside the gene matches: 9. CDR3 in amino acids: CASSQSDRGLTGELFF. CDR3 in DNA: TGTGCCAGCAGCCAATCGGACAGGGGATTGACCGGGGAGCTGTTTTTT.